This T cell receptor (beta chain) comes out of a study of T-cell reconstitution after alpha-beta-depleted transplantation in children. The authors prepared the TCRbeta library with unique molecular identifiers. TCRdb used MiXCR to reprocess the PCR reads, holding one entry per CDR3 protein. In the table there are about 600,000 distinct CDR3 sequences, 23% of which are singletons. This clonotype came up many times. The target antigen is unknown. General study points: By one year post-transplant, T-cell counts and diversity largely arose from T cells that were newly produced.

The specimen comprised PBMCs, mostly from graft donor cells, sampled 360 days after TCRalphabeta/CD19-depleted stem cell transplant. The TCR originated in a boy younger than two who had a stem cell transplant for acute myeloid leukemia, so the T cells may come from the graft donor.

The CDR3 is CSATTGRTPTIYNEQFF. The CDR3 nucleotides are TGCAGTGCCACGACAGGGAGGACGCCGACCATTTACAATGAGCAGTTCTTC. The chain employs TRBV20-1 and TRBJ2-1; the D gene is possibly TRBD1 (7 bases). Trimming pared 6 bases from V and 4 bases from J, leaving 25 bases between. Germline assignment: CDR1 DFQATT and CDR2 SNEGSKA (reference sequence). CDR3 length equals 17 residues.